This paragraph covers one T cell receptor (beta chain) sequence. Its target is unknown. A much larger clonotype is one base distant, so this may be a read error. CDR3 of TCR beta was amplified by multiplex PCR that used 32 V and 13 J primers. TCRdb re-analysed the multiplex PCR reads in MiXCR, keeping a single row per CDR3 protein. The sample consists of about 3,600 distinct CDR3 sequences, roughly a quarter of them appearing once. The data originate from a study of immune heterogeneity within non-small cell lung tumors. Study overall: Tumors were classified as 4 squamous cell carcinomas, more than 9 non-squamous carcinomas and 1 not otherwise specified. Points from the study as a whole: While identical dominant CDR3 beta clonotypes recurred across tumor sites within a patient, high-frequency clones unique to individual sites also appeared. Comparison across individual patients showed largely distinct high-frequency T-cell receptor beta clonotypes.

J lost 5 bases, V lost 6 bases, and 5 bases had no gene match. The V gene's germline CDR1 is MNHNS and CDR2 SASEGT. CDR3 length: 14 amino acids. Per sample, around 0.65 ug of bulk tumor genomic DNA was the template used. While surgery was under way, several biopsies spaced far apart were taken per primary tumor. With untreated, newly diagnosed non-small cell lung cancer, the patients went on to undergo curative surgery. This sequence was found in a man aged 60-69 years with non-small cell lung cancer. Sequencing was performed on lung tumor tissue. This chain links TRBV6-1 with TRBJ2-3; 10 bases agree with TRBD1. This CDR3 reads CASSRTGGLDTQYF. In DNA, the CDR3 is TGTGCCAGCAGCCGGACAGGGGGTTTAGATACGCAGTATTTT.